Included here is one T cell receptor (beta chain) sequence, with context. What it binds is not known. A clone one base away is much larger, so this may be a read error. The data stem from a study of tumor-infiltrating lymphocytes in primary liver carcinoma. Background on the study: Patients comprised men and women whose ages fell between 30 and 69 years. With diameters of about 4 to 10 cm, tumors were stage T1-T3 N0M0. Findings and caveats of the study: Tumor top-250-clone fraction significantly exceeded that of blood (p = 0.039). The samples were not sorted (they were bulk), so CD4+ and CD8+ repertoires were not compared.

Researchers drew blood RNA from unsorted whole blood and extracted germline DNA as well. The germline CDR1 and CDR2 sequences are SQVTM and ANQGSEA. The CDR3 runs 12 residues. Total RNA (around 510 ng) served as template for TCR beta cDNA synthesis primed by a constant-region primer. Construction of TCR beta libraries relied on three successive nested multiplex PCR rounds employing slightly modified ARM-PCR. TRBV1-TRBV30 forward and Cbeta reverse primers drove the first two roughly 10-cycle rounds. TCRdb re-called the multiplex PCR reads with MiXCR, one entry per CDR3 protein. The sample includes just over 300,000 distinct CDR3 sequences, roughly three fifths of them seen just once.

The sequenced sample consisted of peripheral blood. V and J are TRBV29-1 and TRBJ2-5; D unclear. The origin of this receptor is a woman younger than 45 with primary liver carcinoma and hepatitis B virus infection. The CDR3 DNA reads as TGCAACGTTGAAGGTTCAGAGGAGACCCAGTACTTC. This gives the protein CNVEGSEETQYF.